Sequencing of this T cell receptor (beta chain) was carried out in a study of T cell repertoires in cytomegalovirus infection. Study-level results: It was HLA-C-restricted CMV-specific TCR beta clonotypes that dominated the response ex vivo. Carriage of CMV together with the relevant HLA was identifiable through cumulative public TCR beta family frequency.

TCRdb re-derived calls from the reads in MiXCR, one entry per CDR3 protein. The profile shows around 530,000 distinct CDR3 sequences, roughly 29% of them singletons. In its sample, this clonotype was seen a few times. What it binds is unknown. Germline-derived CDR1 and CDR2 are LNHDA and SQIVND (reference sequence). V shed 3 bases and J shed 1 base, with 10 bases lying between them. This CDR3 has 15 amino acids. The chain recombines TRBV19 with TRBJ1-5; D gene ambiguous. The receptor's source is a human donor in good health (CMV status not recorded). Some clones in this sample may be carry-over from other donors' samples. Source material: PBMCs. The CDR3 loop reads CASSIRKQSNQPQHF. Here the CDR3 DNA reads TGTGCCAGTAGTATCCGGAAGCAGAGCAATCAGCCCCAGCATTTT.